The 24 T cell receptor beta chains reported below all come from one sample, sequenced in a study of memory CD4+ T cells and cytomegalovirus serostatus. Single viable CD3+CD4+CD8-CD45RO+ cells were sorted as the memory CD4+ T cells. Only in-frame clones appear in the TCRdb table, and some are missing; sequencing was by immunoSEQ multiplex PCR. Of 35,000 to 50,000 clones listed, roughly three quarters are singletons. Source material: memory CD4+ T cells from blood. These receptors were collected from an adult in good health and CMV-seronegative.

V and J are TRBV28 and TRBJ1-1; D remains ambiguous. Germline CDR1 MDHEN, CDR2 SYDVKM. The CDR3 is 11 amino acids. V lost 6 bases and J lost 5, with 7 bases in between. The CDR3: CASSEVTEAFF. Here the CDR3 DNA reads TGTGCCAGCAGCGAGGTTACTGAAGCTTTCTTT.

CDR3 in DNA: TGTGCCAGCAGTTACCTGCTCTTTACCCACCCCAACGAGCAGTACTTC. Protein product: CASSYLLFTHPNEQYF. The gene calls are TRBV6-5 and TRBJ2-7; D not resolved. Germline loops: CDR1 MNHEY, CDR2 SVGAGI. This CDR3 has 16 amino acids. The V and J ends lost 2 bases and 5 bases respectively, with 19 bases between them.

This rearrangement joins TRBV12-5 to TRBJ1-5, with 7 bases that match TRBD1. Germline assignment: CDR1 LGHNT and CDR2 FRNRAP. The CDR3 loop spans 14 amino acids. Losses at the gene ends were 6 bases for V and 2 bases for J; bases not matched to a gene: 4. CDR3 loop: CASGQGSGNQPQHF. CDR3 in DNA: TGTGCTAGTGGACAGGGGAGTGGCAATCAGCCCCAGCATTTT.

The rearrangement links TRBV6-5 to TRBJ2-2; D perhaps matches TRBD1 (6 bases). The CDR3 has 13 amino acids. V lost 8 bases and J lost 2, with 9 bases in between. CDR1 and CDR2 from the germline V gene are MNHEY and SVGAGI. The CDR3 protein is CASRDTNTGELFF. The CDR3 nucleotides read TGTGCCAGCCGGGACACTAACACCGGGGAGCTGTTTTTT.

The rearrangement links TRBV9 to TRBJ2-2; D ambiguous. V lost 0 bases and J lost 8, with 11 bases in between. The CDR3 is made up of 14 amino acids. Germline loops: CDR1 SGDLS, CDR2 YYNGEE. In nucleotides, the CDR3 is TGTGCCAGCAGCGTAGGGCCTCAGTTTGGGGAGCTGTTTTTT. It yields the protein CASSVGPQFGELFF.

This chain links TRBV5-6 with TRBJ1-2; 8 positions match TRBD1. Per germline, CDR1 SGHDT and CDR2 YYEEEE. CDR3 length: 14 residues. With V trimmed by 4 bases and J by 9 bases, 11 bases remained unmatched. CDR3 sequence reads: CASSRLIGTGSYTF. For the CDR3, the DNA is TGTGCCAGCAGCAGACTAATCGGGACAGGAAGCTACACCTTC.

The V gene is TRBV5-4, the J gene TRBJ1-2; D ambiguous. CDR3 length: 14 amino acids. Germline V gives CDR1 SGHNT, CDR2 YYREEE (reference sequence). V shed 1 base and J shed 4 bases, with 11 bases lying between them. The CDR3 region has the DNA TGTGCCAGCAGCTTGAGCTCTCAGACCTATGGCTACACCTTC. Translating gives CASSLSSQTYGYTF.

In its sample, this clone was seen once. This sequence joins TRBV6-4 and TRBJ1-1; D remains ambiguous. With 5 bases removed from V and 0 bases from J, the gap between germline ends came to 7 bases. This CDR3 region has 13 residues. Germline V gene sequence: CDR1 MRHNA, CDR2 SNTAGT. The CDR3 DNA follows: TGTGCCAGCAGTTCCAGACTGAACACTGAAGCTTTCTTT. This sequence encodes CASSSRLNTEAFF.

The chain links TRBV20-1 to TRBJ1-1; 8 nucleotides agree with TRBD1. The CDR3 has 11 amino acids. CDR1 is DFQATT, CDR2 SNEGSKA, per germline (reference sequence). Losses at the gene ends were 8 bases for V and 4 bases for J; bases not matched to a gene: 3. The CDR3, as DNA: TGCAGTACAGGGGGTTTCACTGAAGCTTTCTTT. Its protein product is CSTGGFTEAFF.

By share, this clone ranks as medium-sized. The J gene is TRBJ2-3, the V gene TRBV5-4, with D tentatively TRBD1 (5 bases). Trimming removed 3 bases at V and 1 base at J, with 9 bases between. Germline V gene sequence: CDR1 SGHNT, CDR2 YYREEE (reference sequence). CDR3 length: 14 amino acids. The CDR3 loop is CASSSPTGTDTQYF. CDR3 sequence (DNA): TGTGCCAGCAGCTCCCCGACAGGCACAGATACGCAGTATTTT.

This clone was seen more than once but under ten times. This chain uses TRBV14 with TRBJ1-1; 9 positions agree with TRBD1. Germline V gene sequence: CDR1 SGHDN, CDR2 FVKESK. This CDR3 contains 14 residues. J gave up 10 bases and V 4 bases, and 10 bases lay outside the gene matches. DNA of the CDR3: TGTGCCAGCAGCCCTATGGACAGGGGAGAGTCAGCTTTCTTT. Translating gives CASSPMDRGESAFF.

This clone was counted between two and nine times. J is TRBJ1-2 and V is TRBV30, with unresolved D. Looked up from germline, CDR1 is GTSNPN and CDR2 is SVGIG (reference sequence). The CDR3 spans 15 residues. Trimming took off 4 bases at V and 3 bases at J, with 18 bases between the two ends. The CDR3 loop reads CAWIPKWEEDYGYTF. The CDR3 coding sequence is TGTGCCTGGATCCCCAAGTGGGAGGAGGACTATGGCTACACCTTC.

The chain has TRBV2 and TRBJ2-5; weak D call: TRBD1 (6 bases). The CDR3 length is 14 residues. The germline V and J ends were trimmed by 9 bases and 2 bases, with 16 bases remaining between them. Looked up from germline, CDR1 is SNHLY and CDR2 is FYNNEI. For the CDR3, the DNA is TGTGCCAGTGGCCCTACAGGGATACAAGAGACCCAGTACTTC. Protein product: CASGPTGIQETQYF.

The V call is TRBV6-5, the J call TRBJ1-5, with a possible D match to TRBD1 (5 bases). Germline values: CDR1 MNHEY, CDR2 SVGAGI. The V end lost 8 bases, the J end lost 4 bases, and 12 bases lay between the germline ends. CDR3 length: 13 residues. CDR3 loop: CASGVQVNQPQHF. The DNA of the CDR3 is TGTGCCAGCGGCGTACAGGTAAATCAGCCCCAGCATTTT.

The rearrangement links TRBV7-3 to TRBJ2-1; 8 nucleotides match TRBD2. V lost 4 bases and J lost 3; bases outside the gene matches: 5. CDR1 is SGHTA, CDR2 FQGTGA, per germline. The CDR3 length is 15 residues. Here the CDR3 DNA reads TGTGCCAGCAGCTACGGGGGGGCCCTCTACAATGAGCAGTTCTTC. Translated, it gives CASSYGGALYNEQFF.

This clone was detected a few times. This chain links TRBV6-1 with TRBJ1-5; 7 bases match TRBD1. The CDR3 is 15 amino acids. Germline V lookup: CDR1 MNHNS, CDR2 SASEGT. V dropped 6 bases and J dropped 4; count of bases not matched to a gene: 9. CDR3 in DNA: TGTGCCAGCAGCGCCGACAGGGTGCGAAATCAGCCCCAGCATTTT. It codes for CASSADRVRNQPQHF.

V usage is TRBV5-1 and J usage is TRBJ1-1; D ambiguous. CDR3 length: 13 amino acids. Germline-derived CDR1 and CDR2 are SGHRS and YFSETQ. V dropped 7 bases and J dropped 5 bases, with 15 bases sitting between them. CDR3 amino acids: CASRTAGGTEAFF. In DNA form, the CDR3 reads TGCGCCAGCCGAACGGCGGGCGGGACTGAAGCTTTCTTT.

V and J are TRBV5-1 and TRBJ2-2; D unclear. The germline V gene encodes CDR1 SGHRS and CDR2 YFSETQ. This CDR3 has 14 residues. With 4 bases removed from V and 4 bases from J, the gap between germline ends came to 11 bases. CDR3 DNA sequence: TGCGCCAGCAGCCAAATCATGGGCACCGGGGAGCTGTTTTTT. This sequence encodes CASSQIMGTGELFF.

This clone was seen more than once but under ten times. This chain uses TRBV5-1 with TRBJ2-7, with TRBD1 matching 8 bases. The CDR3 totals 15 residues. Germline-derived CDR1 and CDR2 are SGHRS and YFSETQ. V was clipped by 1 base and J by 4 bases; unmatched bases: 7. CDR3 coding DNA: TGCGCCAGCAGCTTGAAGTCAGGGGGCCCGTACGAGCAGTACTTC. Translated, it gives CASSLKSGGPYEQYF.

The chain is built from TRBV5-6 and TRBJ1-1; unclear D gene. Germline-derived CDR1 and CDR2 are SGHDT and YYEEEE. This CDR3 region has 13 residues. Trimming shortened V by 2 bases and J by 4 bases, and 9 bases separated the two germline ends. The CDR3, as DNA: TGTGCCAGCAGCTTTTCAGACGGCACTGAAGCTTTCTTT. This codes for CASSFSDGTEAFF.

The chain employs TRBV28 and TRBJ2-3; D call uncertain. V lost 3 bases and J 6 bases, leaving 10 bases between the germline ends. The CDR3 has 13 residues. In germline, CDR1 is MDHEN, CDR2 SYDVKM. Here the CDR3 DNA reads TGTGCCAGCAGTTTTATCCTGGTCGATACGCAGTATTTT. It yields the protein CASSFILVDTQYF.

This clone was counted only a few times. V is TRBV4-1 and J is TRBJ1-3; the D gene is possibly TRBD1 (6 bases). The V end lost 6 bases, the J end lost 6 bases, and 18 bases lay between the germline ends. This CDR3 is 15 amino acids long. Per the germline V gene, CDR1 is MGHRA and CDR2 is YSYEKL. The DNA for the CDR3 is TGCGCCAGCAGGGAATACAGGGAAAAAGAAAACACCATATATTTT. Translating it yields CASREYREKENTIYF.

CDR3 loop: CASSPEGTGQGYTF. The CDR3 DNA reads TGCGCCAGCAGCCCGGAGGGGACAGGGCAAGGCTACACCTTC. J is TRBJ1-2 and V is TRBV5-1, with 9 nucleotides matching TRBD1. Trimming at V came to 4 bases and at J to 8 bases, leaving 9 bases not matched to a gene. Germline V gives CDR1 SGHRS, CDR2 YFSETQ. The CDR3 length is 14 residues.

This rearrangement joins TRBV5-6 to TRBJ1-6, with D perhaps TRBD1 (5 bases). The germline V gene encodes CDR1 SGHDT and CDR2 YYEEEE. The CDR3 consists of 15 residues. V lost 3 bases and J lost 9, with 16 bases in between. CDR3 amino acids: CASSSKQAMGSPLHF. CDR3 sequence (DNA): TGTGCCAGCAGCTCGAAACAGGCTATGGGTTCACCCCTCCACTTT.